The 26 T cell receptor beta chains presented below share a single source sample, sequenced in a study of type 1 and type 2 diabetes patients. Genomic DNA was the PCR template. The TCR beta CDR3 region was amplified using 30 forward and 13 reverse primers. Each CDR3 protein gets one entry after TCRdb re-called the multiplex PCR reads with MiXCR. The repertoire holds some 250,000 distinct CDR3 sequences, roughly 48% seen once, with about an eighth in the top ten. Sequencing used peripheral blood mononuclear cells (PBMCs). The receptors were sampled from a man younger than 35 with type 2 diabetes.

V usage is TRBV5-1 and J usage is TRBJ2-2; D ambiguous. Trimming cost V 6 bases and J 1 base, with 7 bases left between them. The CDR3 consists of 13 residues. Germline V gene sequence: CDR1 SGHRS, CDR2 YFSETQ. Written as DNA, the CDR3 is TGCGCCAGCACAGACTTGAACACCGGGGAGCTGTTTTTT. Protein sequence: CASTDLNTGELFF.

This sequence joins TRBV10-1 and TRBJ2-2; D may be TRBD1 or TRBD2 (5 bases each). This CDR3 comprises 13 residues. Trimming pared 6 bases from V and 5 bases from J, leaving 10 bases between. Germline V lookup: CDR1 WNHNN, CDR2 SYGVQD (reference sequence). CDR3 sequence: CASSAGSTGELFF. DNA for the CDR3: TGCGCCAGCAGCGCAGGGAGTACCGGGGAGCTGTTTTTT.

This clonotype was recorded only once. This rearrangement joins TRBV4-3 to TRBJ2-7; no firm D call. Trimming pared 6 bases from V and 1 base from J, leaving 22 bases between. The CDR3 runs to 17 residues. Germline lookup yields CDR1 LGHNA and CDR2 YSLEER. CDR3 bases: TGCGCCAGCAGTGAGTTACGGACCCTCCGGGTTTCCTACGAGCAGTACTTC. Translated, it gives CASSELRTLRVSYEQYF.

V gene TRBV15 combines with J gene TRBJ2-7, with D tentatively TRBD2 (6 bases). Trimming took off 3 bases at V and 1 base at J, with 19 bases between the two ends. The CDR3 extends over 17 amino acids. Germline lookup yields CDR1 LNHNV and CDR2 YYDKDF (reference sequence). CDR3 in DNA: TGTGCCACCAGCAGGCGCCTTGGAAGCGGGCCTTCCTACGAGCAGTACTTC. It codes for CATSRRLGSGPSYEQYF.

The V and J genes are TRBV4-1 and TRBJ1-6; D perhaps matches TRBD1 (6 bases). V dropped 4 bases and J dropped 9 bases, with 16 bases sitting between them. Germline CDR1 and CDR2: MGHRA and YSYEKL. The CDR3 sequence is 15 residues long. For the CDR3, the DNA is TGCGCCAGCAGCCTCATCAATCAACAGGGTTCACCCCTCCACTTT. Translating gives CASSLINQQGSPLHF.

The chain couples TRBV24-1 to TRBJ2-5; D gene uncertain. V was pared by 1 base and J by 5 bases, with 4 bases between. CDR1 and CDR2 from the germline V gene are KGHDR and SFDVKD. This CDR3 has 12 amino acids. CDR3 in DNA: TGTGCCACCAGTGATTTCTGGGAGACCCAGTACTTC. This gives the protein CATSDFWETQYF.

This clonotype has a single count. J is TRBJ2-3 and V is TRBV28; D might be TRBD2 (6 bases). This CDR3 spans 15 amino acids. The V end was cut by 3 bases, the J end by 6 bases, with 16 bases between. Germline assignment: CDR1 MDHEN and CDR2 SYDVKM. The CDR3 protein is CASSLGSGVFDTQYF. CDR3 sequence (DNA): TGTGCCAGCAGTTTGGGGTCGGGAGTGTTTGATACGCAGTATTTT.

The CDR3 DNA reads as TGTGCCAGCAGCCGGGCCGGGGTGATTTCTTCACCCCTCCACTTT. Protein sequence: CASSRAGVISSPLHF. V is TRBV7-8 and J is TRBJ1-6; D remains unclear. Trimming removed 5 bases at V and 9 bases at J, with 17 bases between. Germline assignment: CDR1 SGHVS and CDR2 FQNEAQ. The CDR3 has 15 amino acids.

The chain is built from TRBV7-2 and TRBJ2-5; 11 nucleotides agree with TRBD2. This CDR3 comprises 14 residues. Germline V gene data show CDR1 as SGHTA and CDR2 as FQGNSA. V shed 5 bases and J 5 bases; nucleotides not matched to a gene: 4. The CDR3 region is CASSLRLAGETQYF. The CDR3 DNA reads as TGTGCCAGCAGCCTCCGACTAGCGGGGGAGACCCAGTACTTC.

The V call is TRBV6-2 or TRBV6-3, the J call TRBJ2-2; TRBD1 aligns across 9 bases. Germline CDR1 MNHEY, CDR2 SVGEGT. The trim removed 6 bases at V and 6 bases at J, leaving 5 bases unmatched. The CDR3 length is 14 residues. The CDR3 DNA reads TGTGCCAGCAGGAGACAGGGGGAAGCCGGGGAGCTGTTTTTT. This gives the protein CASRRQGEAGELFF.

In this sample, this clonotype turned up a few times. The chain carries TRBV24-1 and TRBJ1-1; a possible D gene is TRBD1 (5 bases). CDR1 KGHDR and CDR2 SFDVKD come from the germline V gene. V lost 4 bases and J 6 bases, leaving 14 bases between the germline ends. The CDR3 extends over 14 amino acids. This CDR3 is CATSDPTGPPEAFF. The CDR3 region has the DNA TGTGCCACCAGTGACCCGACGGGGCCTCCTGAAGCTTTCTTT.

The DNA for the CDR3 is TGCGCCAGCAGCCAAGATATGACGGGGTCCGCAACTAATGAAAAACTGTTTTTT. It yields the protein CASSQDMTGSATNEKLFF. The chain recombines TRBV4-1 with TRBJ1-4; D not resolved. Germline V gives CDR1 MGHRA, CDR2 YSYEKL. This CDR3 has 18 residues. V dropped 0 bases and J dropped 0 bases, with 14 bases sitting between them.

The rearrangement joins TRBV2 to TRBJ2-5; D perhaps matches TRBD2 (5 bases). Germline lookup yields CDR1 SNHLY and CDR2 FYNNEI. V was pared by 7 bases and J by 1 base, with 13 bases between. The CDR3 is 14 amino acids. The CDR3, as DNA: TGTGCCAGCACAGCCGCCCGGGGCCAAGAGACCCAGTACTTC. Translating gives CASTAARGQETQYF.

V and J are TRBV5-5 and TRBJ2-3; 9 bases match TRBD2. CDR3 length equals 17 residues. The V gene end was trimmed by 3 bases and the J gene end by 2 bases; junction bases not matched to a gene: 10. Germline assignment: CDR1 SGHKS and CDR2 YYEKEE (reference sequence). Written as DNA, the CDR3 is TGTGCCAGCAGCTGGGACCCGGCTAGCGGGAACACAGATACGCAGTATTTT. This translates into CASSWDPASGNTDTQYF. Supplemented by reference TRBV5-5 and TRBJ2-3, the full variable domain reads DAGVTQSPTHLIKTRGQQVTLRCSPISGHKSVSWYQQVLGQGPQFIFQYYEKEERGRGNFPDRFSARQFPNYSSELNVNALLLGDSALYLCASSWDPASGNTDTQYFGPGTRLTVL.

The chain's CDR3 is CASSQELGLTGGAYEQYF. The CDR3 DNA reads TGCGCCAGCAGCCAAGAGTTGGGGTTGACAGGGGGCGCGTACGAGCAGTACTTC. The V gene is TRBV4-3, the J gene TRBJ2-7; 10 nucleotides agree with TRBD1. V lost 0 bases, J lost 4 bases, and 12 bases stayed unmatched. Germline V lookup: CDR1 LGHNA, CDR2 YSLEER. The CDR3 sequence is 18 residues long.

This chain links TRBV28 with TRBJ2-7; 7 bases match TRBD1. Germline CDR1 MDHEN, CDR2 SYDVKM. This CDR3 has 13 amino acids. With 6 bases clipped from V and 3 bases from J, the junction kept 5 bases outside the gene matches. CDR3 loop: CASRLTGHYEQYF. The CDR3 DNA sequence: TGTGCCAGCAGGTTGACAGGGCACTACGAGCAGTACTTC.

The V call is TRBV19, the J call TRBJ1-1; unclear D gene. The V and J ends lost 6 bases and 6 bases respectively, with 20 bases between them. Germline CDR1 is LNHDA and CDR2 is SQIVND (reference sequence). CDR3 length equals 15 residues. CDR3 amino acids: CASSDPPVGVPEAFF. DNA for the CDR3: TGTGCCAGTAGCGATCCCCCGGTAGGAGTCCCTGAAGCTTTCTTT.

In this sample, this clonotype turned up once. The chain links TRBV6-1 to TRBJ2-7, with D unresolved. The J call is uncertain, as TRBJ1-2 better fits the DNA end. Germline CDR1 MNHNS, CDR2 SASEGT. This CDR3 has 13 residues. The CDR3 is CASSEARARIYTF. The CDR3 region has the DNA TGTGCCAGCAGTGAAGCGCGGGCCCGGATCTACACCTTC.

A remark on this clonotype: A much larger clonotype is one base distant, so this may be a read error. As DNA, the CDR3 is TGCGTCAGCAGTGAGTCGGGGTACGACGAGACCCAGTACTTC. It yields the protein CVSSESGYDETQYF. This sequence joins TRBV10-1 and TRBJ2-5, with a tentative D call TRBD2 (5 bases). Per germline, CDR1 WNHNN and CDR2 SYGVQD (reference sequence). The CDR3 loop spans 14 amino acids.

The chain carries TRBV11-2 and TRBJ2-5, with a possible D match to TRBD2 (5 bases). Trimming removed 5 bases at V and 11 bases at J, with 15 bases between. The CDR3 is made up of 12 amino acids. Per the germline V gene, CDR1 is SGHAT and CDR2 is FQNNGV. In DNA, the CDR3 is TGTGCCAGCAGCACCACCTACGAGCGGCAGTACTTC. Translating it yields CASSTTYERQYF.

V is TRBV28 and J is TRBJ1-1, with TRBD1 as a possible D gene (5 bases). Germline CDR1 MDHEN, CDR2 SYDVKM. This CDR3 region has 14 residues. Trimming shortened V by 3 bases and J by 5 bases, and 13 bases separated the two germline ends. Here the CDR3 reads CASSLATQGTEAFF. The CDR3 bases are TGTGCCAGCAGTTTGGCCACTCAGGGAACTGAAGCTTTCTTT.

In the case of this clonotype: A much larger clone is a single base away; this may be a read error. The rearrangement uses TRBV10-3 and TRBJ2-7, with TRBD1 matching over 7 bases. The germline V gene has CDR1 ENHRY and CDR2 SYGVKD. V dropped 8 bases and J dropped 5; count of bases not matched to a gene: 12. The CDR3 runs to 14 residues. CDR3 amino acids: CAISRDRDSHEQYF. In DNA, the CDR3 is TGTGCCATCTCCCGGGACAGAGATTCCCACGAGCAGTACTTC.

Here the CDR3 reads CASSIGQGGDTEAFF. CDR3 DNA sequence: TGTGCCAGTAGTATAGGACAGGGAGGGGACACTGAAGCTTTCTTT. The chain is built from TRBV19 and TRBJ1-1, with 7 bases fitting TRBD1. In germline, CDR1 is LNHDA, CDR2 SQIVND (reference sequence). Trimming took 1 base from V and 3 from J; bases not matched to a gene: 5. The CDR3 length is 15 residues.

The chain has TRBV4-2 and TRBJ2-5; weak D call: TRBD2 (6 bases). Looked up from germline, CDR1 is LGHNA and CDR2 is YNFKEQ. V lost 0 bases and J lost 1, with 9 bases in between. The CDR3 is 15 residues long. The CDR3: CASSQDHSGQETQYF. In nucleotides, the CDR3 is TGTGCCAGCAGCCAAGATCATAGCGGCCAAGAGACCCAGTACTTC.

The V and J genes are TRBV7-9 and TRBJ2-1; 8 positions agree with TRBD2. Germline V gene sequence: CDR1 SEHNR, CDR2 FQNEAQ (reference sequence). This CDR3 contains 15 residues. V dropped 6 bases and J dropped 1; count of bases not matched to a gene: 5. CDR3 sequence reads: CASSVAGKSYNEQFF. In DNA, the CDR3 is TGTGCCAGCAGTGTAGCGGGAAAGTCCTACAATGAGCAGTTCTTC.

V is TRBV7-2 and J is TRBJ2-1; TRBD2 agrees at 12 bases. Germline V gene lookup returns CDR1 SGHTA and CDR2 FQGNSA. The V and J ends lost 5 bases and 0 bases, in that order; junction bases with no gene match: 2. This CDR3 comprises 16 residues. CDR3 coding DNA: TGTGCCAGCAGCAAGACTAGCGGGAGCTCCTACAATGAGCAGTTCTTC. It translates to CASSKTSGSSYNEQFF.